One and the same sample provided the 5 T cell receptor beta chains below, sequenced in a study of shared clonotypes between healthy human individuals. TCRdb keeps only in-frame clones here, not all; method: immunoSEQ multiplex PCR. Of about 1.5 million clones in the sample, approximately 96% were seen once. The specimen was naive CD4+ T cells sorted from blood. Sample subset: CD45RA+ positively selected. The receptors stem from a young man in good health.

The DNA of the CDR3 is TGTGCCAGCAGCCTCATCGGAAGAGAAAAACTGTTTTTT. This gives the protein CASSLIGREKLFF. This chain connects TRBV28 to TRBJ1-4, with D uncertain. Trimming stripped 6 bases from V and 8 bases from J, with 13 bases between. The length of the CDR3 is 13 residues. Per the germline V gene, CDR1 is MDHEN and CDR2 is SYDVKM.

The chain couples TRBV7-2 to TRBJ1-4; D is perhaps TRBD1 (5 bases). V dropped 2 bases and J dropped 0 bases, with 16 bases sitting between them. CDR3 length: 18 amino acids. Germline loops: CDR1 SGHTA, CDR2 FQGNSA. The CDR3 is CASSLRIAGLTTNEKLFF. As DNA, the CDR3 is TGTGCCAGCAGCTTAAGGATCGCAGGGCTAACAACTAATGAAAAACTGTTTTTT.

The V and J genes are TRBV2 and TRBJ2-1; D might be TRBD2 (6 bases). The CDR3 runs to 14 residues. CDR1 SNHLY and CDR2 FYNNEI come from the germline V gene. V lost 7 bases to trimming and J lost 6 bases, with 16 bases between them. DNA of the CDR3: TGTGCCAGCAAGGGCGGGACGTTCCTCAATGAGCAGTTCTTC. Protein sequence: CASKGGTFLNEQFF.

The CDR3 reads CASSREGLTHEQFF. The DNA of the CDR3 is TGTGCCAGCAGTCGGGAGGGCCTAACCCATGAGCAGTTCTTC. The V gene is TRBV11-2, the J gene TRBJ2-1; 8 positions agree with TRBD2. V lost 6 bases, J lost 8 bases, and 9 bases stayed unmatched. This CDR3 is 14 amino acids long. Germline V gene data show CDR1 as SGHAT and CDR2 as FQNNGV.

The CDR3 spells CASSLFRNQPQHF. CDR3 in DNA: TGTGCCAGCAGTTTATTCAGGAATCAGCCCCAGCATTTT. V and J are TRBV28 and TRBJ1-5; no definite D call. Deletions cut 1 base from V and 4 bases from J, with 5 bases between. Germline-derived CDR1 and CDR2 are MDHEN and SYDVKM. The CDR3 consists of 13 residues.